This paragraph reports one TCR beta chain. Germline-derived CDR1 and CDR2 are SGHRS and YFSETQ. The CDR3 spans 16 residues. The ends lost 4 bases at V and 0 bases at J; junction bases unmatched: 4. TCRdb's table, derived via immunoSEQ multiplex PCR, lists solely in-frame clones and lacks some. The data contain over 200,000 clones, about 90% of them singletons. This sample is part of a study of blood T cell repertoires in COVID-19. This sequence was found in a man aged 40-49 years with active or convalescent COVID-19. The chain joins TRBV5-1 to TRBJ2-6; 7 positions match TRBD1. Sequenced material: peripheral blood. The CDR3 DNA sequence: TGCGCCAGCAGCCTGACAGGGAGCTCTGGGGCCAACGTCCTGACTTTC. It specifies CASSLTGSSGANVLTF.